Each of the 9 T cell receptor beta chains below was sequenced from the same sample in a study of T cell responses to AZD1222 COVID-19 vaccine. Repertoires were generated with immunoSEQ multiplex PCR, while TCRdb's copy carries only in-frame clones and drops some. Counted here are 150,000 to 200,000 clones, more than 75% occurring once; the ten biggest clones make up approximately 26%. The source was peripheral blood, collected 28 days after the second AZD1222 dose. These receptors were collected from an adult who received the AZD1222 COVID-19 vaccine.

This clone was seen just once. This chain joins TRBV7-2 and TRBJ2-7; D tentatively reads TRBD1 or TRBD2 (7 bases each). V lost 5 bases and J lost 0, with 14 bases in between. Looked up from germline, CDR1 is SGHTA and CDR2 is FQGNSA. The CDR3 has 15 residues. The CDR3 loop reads CASSQGGGFSYEQYF. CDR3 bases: TGTGCCAGCAGCCAGGGGGGAGGGTTCTCCTACGAGCAGTACTTC.

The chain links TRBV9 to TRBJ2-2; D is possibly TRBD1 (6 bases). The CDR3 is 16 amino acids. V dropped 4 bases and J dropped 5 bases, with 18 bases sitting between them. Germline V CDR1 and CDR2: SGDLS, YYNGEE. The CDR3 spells CASSIQAGGPTGELFF. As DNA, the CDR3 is TGTGCCAGCAGCATCCAGGCTGGGGGCCCAACCGGGGAGCTGTTTTTT.

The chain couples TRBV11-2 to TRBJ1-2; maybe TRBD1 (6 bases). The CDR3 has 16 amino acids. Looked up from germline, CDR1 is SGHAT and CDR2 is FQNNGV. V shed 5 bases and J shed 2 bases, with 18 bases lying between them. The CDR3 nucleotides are TGTGCCAGCAGCCAAACGGGGGGGCGCGTCAACTATGGCTACACCTTC. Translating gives CASSQTGGRVNYGYTF.

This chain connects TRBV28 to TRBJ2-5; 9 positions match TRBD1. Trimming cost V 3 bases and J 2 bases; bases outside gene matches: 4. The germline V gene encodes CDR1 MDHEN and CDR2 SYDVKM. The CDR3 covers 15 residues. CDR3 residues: CASSLIGTGQETQYF. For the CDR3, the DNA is TGTGCCAGCAGTTTGATTGGGACAGGGCAAGAGACCCAGTACTTC.

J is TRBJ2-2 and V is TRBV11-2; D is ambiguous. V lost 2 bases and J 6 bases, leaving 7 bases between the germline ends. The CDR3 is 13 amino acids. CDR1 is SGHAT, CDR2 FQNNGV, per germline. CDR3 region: CASSLSRSGELFF. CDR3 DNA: TGTGCCAGCAGCTTAAGTCGGTCCGGGGAGCTGTTTTTT.

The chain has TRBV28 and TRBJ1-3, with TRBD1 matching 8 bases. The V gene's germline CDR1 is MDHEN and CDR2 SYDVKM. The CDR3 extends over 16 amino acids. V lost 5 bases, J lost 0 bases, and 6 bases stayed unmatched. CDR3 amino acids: CASSPGQGSSGNTIYF. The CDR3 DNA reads TGTGCCAGCAGTCCTGGACAGGGCAGCTCTGGAAACACCATATATTTT. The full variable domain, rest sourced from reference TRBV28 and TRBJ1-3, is DVKVTQSSRYLVKRTGEKVFLECVQDMDHENMFWYRQDPGLGLRLIYFSYDVKMKEKGDIPEGYSVSREKKERFSLILESASTNQTSMYLCASSPGQGSSGNTIYFGEGSWLTVV.

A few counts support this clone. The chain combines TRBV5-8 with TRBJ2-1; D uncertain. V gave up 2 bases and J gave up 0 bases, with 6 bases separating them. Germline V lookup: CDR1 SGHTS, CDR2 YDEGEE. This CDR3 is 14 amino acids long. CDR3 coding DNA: TGTGCCAGCAGCTTAGGAAGCTCCTACAATGAGCAGTTCTTC. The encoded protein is CASSLGSSYNEQFF.

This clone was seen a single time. In nucleotides, the CDR3 is TGTGCCAGCAGTAGCACCTCAGGGGGCTACGAGCAGTACTTC. The encoded protein is CASSSTSGGYEQYF. The chain employs TRBV5-4 and TRBJ2-7; TRBD1 matches 7 bases. Germline CDR1 and CDR2: SGHNT and YYREEE (reference sequence). This CDR3 is 14 amino acids long. V lost 5 bases and J lost 3; bases outside the gene matches: 8.

The chain's CDR3 is CASSPNRDIDIQYF. Written as DNA, the CDR3 is TGTGCCAGCAGTCCGAACCGGGACATCGACATTCAGTACTTC. The chain employs TRBV28 and TRBJ2-4, with a tentative D call TRBD1 (6 bases). The germline gives CDR1 MDHEN, CDR2 SYDVKM. V dropped 5 bases and J dropped 8 bases, with 16 bases sitting between them. The CDR3 is made up of 14 amino acids.